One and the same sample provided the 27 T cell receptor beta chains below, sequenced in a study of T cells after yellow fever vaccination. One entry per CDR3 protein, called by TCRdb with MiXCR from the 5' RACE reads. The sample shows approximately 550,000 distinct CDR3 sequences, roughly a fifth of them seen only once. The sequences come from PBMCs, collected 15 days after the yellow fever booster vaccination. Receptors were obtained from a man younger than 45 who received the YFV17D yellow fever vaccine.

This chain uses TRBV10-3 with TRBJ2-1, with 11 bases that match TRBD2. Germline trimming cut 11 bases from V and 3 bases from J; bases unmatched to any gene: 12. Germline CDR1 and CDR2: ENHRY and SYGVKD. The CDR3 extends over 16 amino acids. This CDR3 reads CAVGKLAGVGYNEQFF. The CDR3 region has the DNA TGTGCCGTCGGAAAACTAGCGGGAGTCGGCTACAATGAGCAGTTCTTC.

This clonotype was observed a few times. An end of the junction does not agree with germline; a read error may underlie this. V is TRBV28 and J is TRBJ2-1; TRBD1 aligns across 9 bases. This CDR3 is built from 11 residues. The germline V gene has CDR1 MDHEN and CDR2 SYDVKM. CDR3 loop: CASRGWGQGLF. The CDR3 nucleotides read TGTGCCAGCAGGGGATGGGGACAGGGACTTTTC.

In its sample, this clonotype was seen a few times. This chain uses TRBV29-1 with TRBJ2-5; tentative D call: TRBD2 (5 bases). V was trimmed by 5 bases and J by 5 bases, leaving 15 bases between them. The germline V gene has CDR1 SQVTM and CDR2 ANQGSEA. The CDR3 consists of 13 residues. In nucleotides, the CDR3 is TGCAGCGTTAGCCCGGGGATTTTGGAGACCCAGTACTTC. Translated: CSVSPGILETQYF.

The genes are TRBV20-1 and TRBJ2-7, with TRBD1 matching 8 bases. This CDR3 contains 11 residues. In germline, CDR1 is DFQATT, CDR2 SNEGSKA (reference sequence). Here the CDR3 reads CQGQAFHEQYF. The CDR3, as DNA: TGCCAGGGACAGGCGTTCCACGAGCAGTACTTC.

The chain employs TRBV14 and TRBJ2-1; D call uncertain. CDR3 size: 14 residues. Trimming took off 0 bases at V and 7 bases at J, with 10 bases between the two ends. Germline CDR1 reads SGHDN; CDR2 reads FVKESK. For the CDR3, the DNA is TGTGCCAGCAGCCAAGATTCCTCTGTAAATGAGCAGTTCTTC. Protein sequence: CASSQDSSVNEQFF. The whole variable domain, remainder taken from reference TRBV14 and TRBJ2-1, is EAGVTQFPSHSVIEKGQTVTLRCDPISGHDNLYWYRRVMGKEIKFLLHFVKESKQDESGMPNNRFLAERTGGTYSTLKVQPAELEDSGVYFCASSQDSSVNEQFFGPGTRLTVL.

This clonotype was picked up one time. CDR3 in amino acids: CASLGGTEAFF. The CDR3 DNA reads TGTGCCAGCCTTGGGGGGACAGAAGCTTTCTTT. The chain links TRBV6-5 to TRBJ1-1, with D perhaps matching TRBD1 (6 bases). Germline lookup yields CDR1 MNHEY and CDR2 SVGAGI. CDR3 length: 11 amino acids. V was clipped by 8 bases and J by 8 bases, with 12 bases between them.

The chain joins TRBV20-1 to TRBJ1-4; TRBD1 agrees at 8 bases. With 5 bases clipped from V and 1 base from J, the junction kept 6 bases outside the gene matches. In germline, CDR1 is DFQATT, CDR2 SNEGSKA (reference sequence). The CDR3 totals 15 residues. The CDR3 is CSAFGTGVTNEKLFF. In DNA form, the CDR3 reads TGCAGTGCTTTCGGGACAGGTGTAACTAATGAAAAACTGTTTTTT.

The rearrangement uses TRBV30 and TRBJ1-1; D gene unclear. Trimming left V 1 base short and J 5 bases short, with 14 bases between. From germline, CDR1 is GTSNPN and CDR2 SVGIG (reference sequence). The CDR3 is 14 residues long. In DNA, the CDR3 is TGTGCCTGGAGTGGCGGGGAAGTCCGAACTGAAGCTTTCTTT. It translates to CAWSGGEVRTEAFF.

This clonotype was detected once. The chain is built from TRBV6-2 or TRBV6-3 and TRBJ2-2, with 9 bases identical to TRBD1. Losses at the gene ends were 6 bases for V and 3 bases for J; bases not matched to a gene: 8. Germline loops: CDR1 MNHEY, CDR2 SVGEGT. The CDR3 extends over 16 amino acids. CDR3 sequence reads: CASRTSRQGDTGELFF. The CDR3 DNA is TGTGCCAGCAGAACCTCGAGACAGGGGGACACCGGGGAGCTGTTTTTT.

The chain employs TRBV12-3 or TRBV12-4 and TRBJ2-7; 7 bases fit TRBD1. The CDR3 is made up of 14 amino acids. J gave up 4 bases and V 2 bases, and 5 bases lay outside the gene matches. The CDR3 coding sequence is TGTGCCAGCAGTTTAATCCCACAGGGGTACGAGCAGTACTTC. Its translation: CASSLIPQGYEQYF.

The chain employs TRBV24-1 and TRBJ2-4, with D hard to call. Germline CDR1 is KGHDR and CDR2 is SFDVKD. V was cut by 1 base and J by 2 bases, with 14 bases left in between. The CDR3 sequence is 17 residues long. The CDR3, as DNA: TGTGCCACCAGTGATTTTGGAAACAGATTTACCAAAAACATTCAGTACTTC. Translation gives CATSDFGNRFTKNIQYF.

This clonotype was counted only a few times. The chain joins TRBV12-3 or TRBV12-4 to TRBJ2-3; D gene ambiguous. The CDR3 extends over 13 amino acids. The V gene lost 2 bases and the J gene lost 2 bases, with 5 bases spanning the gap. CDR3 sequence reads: CASSLFFTDTQYF. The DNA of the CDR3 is TGTGCCAGCAGTTTATTCTTCACAGATACGCAGTATTTT.

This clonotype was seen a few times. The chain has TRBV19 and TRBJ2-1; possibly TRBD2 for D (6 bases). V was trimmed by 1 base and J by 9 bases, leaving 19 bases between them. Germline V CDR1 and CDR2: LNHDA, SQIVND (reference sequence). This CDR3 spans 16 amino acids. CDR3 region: CASSIGSGTGVGEQFF. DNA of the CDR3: TGTGCCAGTAGTATAGGGTCCGGGACTGGGGTTGGTGAGCAGTTCTTC.

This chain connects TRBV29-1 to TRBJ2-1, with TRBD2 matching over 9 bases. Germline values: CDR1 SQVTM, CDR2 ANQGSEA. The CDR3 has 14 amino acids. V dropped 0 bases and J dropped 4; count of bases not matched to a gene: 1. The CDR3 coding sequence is TGCAGCGTTGAAGAGAGCGGGGGGTACAATGAGCAGTTCTTC. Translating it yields CSVEESGGYNEQFF.

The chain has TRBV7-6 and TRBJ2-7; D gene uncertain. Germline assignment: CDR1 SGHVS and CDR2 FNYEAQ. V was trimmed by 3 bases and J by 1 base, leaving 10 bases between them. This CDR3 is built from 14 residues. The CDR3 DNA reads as TGTGCCAGCAGCTTTTACGATGGATCCTACGAGCAGTACTTC. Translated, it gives CASSFYDGSYEQYF.

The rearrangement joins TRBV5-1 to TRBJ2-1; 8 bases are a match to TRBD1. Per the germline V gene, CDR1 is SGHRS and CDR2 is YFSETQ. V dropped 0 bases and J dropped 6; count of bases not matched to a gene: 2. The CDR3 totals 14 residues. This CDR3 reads CASSLGQGSNEQFF. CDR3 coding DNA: TGCGCCAGCAGCTTGGGACAGGGGAGCAATGAGCAGTTCTTC.

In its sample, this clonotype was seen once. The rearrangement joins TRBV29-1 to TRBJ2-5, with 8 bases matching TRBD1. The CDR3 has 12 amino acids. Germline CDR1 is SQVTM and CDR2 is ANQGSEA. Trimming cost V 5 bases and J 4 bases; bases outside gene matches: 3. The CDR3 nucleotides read TGCAGCGTTACGACAGGGGTAGAGACCCAGTACTTC. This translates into CSVTTGVETQYF.

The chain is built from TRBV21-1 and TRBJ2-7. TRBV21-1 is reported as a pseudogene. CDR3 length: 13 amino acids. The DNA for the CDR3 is TGTGCCAGCACCGCTAGAAGATCCTACGAGCAGTACTTC. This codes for CASTARRSYEQYF.

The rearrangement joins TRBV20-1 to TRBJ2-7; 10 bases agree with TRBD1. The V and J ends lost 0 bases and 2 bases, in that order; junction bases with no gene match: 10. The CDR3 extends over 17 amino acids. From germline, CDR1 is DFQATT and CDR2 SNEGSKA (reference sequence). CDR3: CSARDLGSGQGPYEQYF. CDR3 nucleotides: TGCAGTGCTAGAGATCTGGGGTCGGGACAGGGGCCCTACGAGCAGTACTTC.

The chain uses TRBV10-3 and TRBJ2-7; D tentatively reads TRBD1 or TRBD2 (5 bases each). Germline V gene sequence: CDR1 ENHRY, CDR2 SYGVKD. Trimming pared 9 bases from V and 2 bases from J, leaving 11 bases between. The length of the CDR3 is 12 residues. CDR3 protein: CAIGTLTYEQYF. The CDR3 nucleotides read TGTGCCATAGGGACGTTGACCTACGAGCAGTACTTC.

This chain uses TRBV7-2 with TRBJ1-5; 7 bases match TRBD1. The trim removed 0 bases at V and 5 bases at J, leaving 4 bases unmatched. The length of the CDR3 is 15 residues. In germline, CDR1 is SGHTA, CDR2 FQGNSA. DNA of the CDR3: TGTGCCAGCAGCTTAGCTCAGGGGGGTTATCAGCCCCAGCATTTT. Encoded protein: CASSLAQGGYQPQHF.

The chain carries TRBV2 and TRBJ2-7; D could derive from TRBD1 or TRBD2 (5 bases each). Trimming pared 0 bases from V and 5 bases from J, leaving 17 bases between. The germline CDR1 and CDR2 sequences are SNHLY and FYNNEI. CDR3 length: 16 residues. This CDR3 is CASSEARRSWGHEQYF. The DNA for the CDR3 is TGTGCCAGCAGTGAAGCGAGGAGGAGTTGGGGCCACGAGCAGTACTTC.

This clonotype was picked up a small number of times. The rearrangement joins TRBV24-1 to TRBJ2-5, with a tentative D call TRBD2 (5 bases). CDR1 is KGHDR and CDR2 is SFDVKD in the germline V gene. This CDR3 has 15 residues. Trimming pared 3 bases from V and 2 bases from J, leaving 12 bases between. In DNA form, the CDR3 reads TGTGCCACCAGTGATCCACGGGAACCTCAAGAGACCCAGTACTTC. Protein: CATSDPREPQETQYF.

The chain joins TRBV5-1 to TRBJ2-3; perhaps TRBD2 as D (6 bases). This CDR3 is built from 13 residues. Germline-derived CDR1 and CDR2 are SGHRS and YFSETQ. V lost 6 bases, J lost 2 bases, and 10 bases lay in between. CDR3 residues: CASTEGSTDTQYF. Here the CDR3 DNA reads TGCGCCAGCACGGAGGGGTCCACAGATACGCAGTATTTT.

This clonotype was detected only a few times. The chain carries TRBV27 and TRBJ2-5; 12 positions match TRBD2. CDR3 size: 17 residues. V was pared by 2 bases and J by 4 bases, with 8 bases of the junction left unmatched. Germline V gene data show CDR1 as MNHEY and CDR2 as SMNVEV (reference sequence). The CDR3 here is CASSLTRLAGASETQYF. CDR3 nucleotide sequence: TGTGCCAGCAGTTTAACGCGACTAGCGGGAGCCTCAGAGACCCAGTACTTC.

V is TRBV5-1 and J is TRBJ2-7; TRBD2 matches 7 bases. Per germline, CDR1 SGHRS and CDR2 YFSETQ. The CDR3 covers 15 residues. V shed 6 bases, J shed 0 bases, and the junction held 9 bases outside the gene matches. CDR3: CASTTSAGGSYEQYF. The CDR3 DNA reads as TGCGCCAGCACCACTAGCGCCGGCGGCTCCTACGAGCAGTACTTC.

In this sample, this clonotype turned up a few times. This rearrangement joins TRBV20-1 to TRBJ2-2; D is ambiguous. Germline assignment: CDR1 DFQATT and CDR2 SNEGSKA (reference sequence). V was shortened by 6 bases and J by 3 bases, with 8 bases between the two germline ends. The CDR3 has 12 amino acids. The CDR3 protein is CSAPRDTGELFF. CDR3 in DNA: TGCAGTGCCCCTCGGGACACCGGGGAGCTGTTTTTT.